One and the same sample provided the 8 T cell receptor beta chains below, sequenced in a study of blood T cells in healthy people across ages. Together with a sample-barcoded 5' primer, a J-beta primer mix was included in a second PCR lasting about 6 to 11 cycles. TCRdb called the 5' RACE reads again in MiXCR, with one record for every CDR3 protein. In the table there are over 1,200,000 distinct CDR3 sequences, around 59% of which are singletons. Sequenced material: blood. The receptors were sampled from a man between 18 and 29 years old in good health.

The rearrangement links TRBV5-1 to TRBJ2-2, with a weak D call TRBD2 (5 bases). Trimming cost V 6 bases and J 6 bases, with 15 bases left between them. CDR1 and CDR2 (germline): SGHRS, YFSETQ. The CDR3 covers 14 residues. Here the CDR3 DNA reads TGCGCCAGCATAGCGCCCCCAGGACCCGGGGAGCTGTTTTTT. Residues: CASIAPPGPGELFF.

The chain has TRBV7-9 and TRBJ2-7, with D unclear. CDR1 and CDR2 from the germline V gene are SEHNR and FQNEAQ (reference sequence). The CDR3 is made up of 14 amino acids. The V end lost 2 bases, the J end lost 2 bases, and 10 bases lay between the germline ends. The CDR3 sequence is CASSLTGMAYEQYF. DNA of the CDR3: TGTGCCAGCAGCTTAACCGGTATGGCCTACGAGCAGTACTTC.

This clonotype was counted only a few times. The gene calls are TRBV12-3 or TRBV12-4 and TRBJ2-1; D possibly corresponds to TRBD2 (5 bases). The CDR3 has 14 residues. Trimming cost V 3 bases and J 5 bases, with 11 bases left between them. The CDR3, as DNA: TGTGCCAGCAGTTTCGGCGGGCCCAACAATGAGCAGTTCTTC. Translated, it gives CASSFGGPNNEQFF.

The chain couples TRBV28 to TRBJ1-2; D is unresolved. V lost 6 bases and J lost 8, with 31 bases in between. This CDR3 is built from 18 residues. Germline lookup yields CDR1 MDHEN and CDR2 SYDVKM. CDR3 nucleotide sequence: TGTGCCAGCAGCCTCCTCTCCACTCAAGGGCACCCGATCGAAGGCTACACCTTC. This sequence encodes CASSLLSTQGHPIEGYTF.

The V call is TRBV7-2, the J call TRBJ2-5; 7 nucleotides match TRBD1. The CDR3 loop spans 14 amino acids. Germline loops: CDR1 SGHTA, CDR2 FQGNSA. The ends lost 5 bases at V and 1 base at J; junction bases unmatched: 4. CDR3 sequence reads: CASSRDSIQETQYF. The CDR3 DNA follows: TGTGCCAGCAGCCGGGACAGCATCCAAGAGACCCAGTACTTC.

This chain joins TRBV20-1 and TRBJ2-3, with TRBD2 matching 9 bases. Germline CDR1 is DFQATT and CDR2 is SNEGSKA (reference sequence). With V trimmed by 4 bases and J by 2 bases, 4 bases remained unmatched. The CDR3 has 14 residues. The CDR3 sequence is CSAKLAGLTDTQYF. CDR3 coding DNA: TGCAGTGCTAAGCTAGCGGGACTCACAGATACGCAGTATTTT.

This clonotype was seen a few times. The V call is TRBV11-2, the J call TRBJ1-2, with 8 positions matching TRBD1. J gave up 4 bases and V 1 base, and 5 bases lay outside the gene matches. The CDR3 is 15 amino acids. Looked up from germline, CDR1 is SGHAT and CDR2 is FQNNGV. CDR3 bases: TGTGCCAGCAGCTTAGGACAGGGGTTCCTCTATGGCTACACCTTC. Translated, it gives CASSLGQGFLYGYTF.

This clonotype was counted a single time. This chain uses TRBV28 with TRBJ1-1, with 12 bases lining up with TRBD1. This CDR3 has 16 amino acids. CDR1 and CDR2 (germline): MDHEN, SYDVKM. Trimming removed 5 bases from V and 4 bases from J; junction bases left unmatched: 8. The CDR3 protein is CASSTGQGAGSTEAFF. The CDR3 region has the DNA TGTGCCAGCAGTACGGGACAGGGGGCTGGCAGCACTGAAGCTTTCTTT.